Listed below are T cell receptor beta chains from one sample, sequenced in a study of Tregs in tolerant kidney transplant recipients. Using immunoSEQ multiplex PCR, the repertoire was profiled, and TCRdb retains in-frame clones only, with some absent. This sample has 90,000 or so clones, with around 90% found just once. The sequencing input was CD8+ T cells from blood. The receptor source for this set is a human donor in good health. Both conserved end residues are part of each CDR3. D genes are given only for firm matches. Where a row states a size, it is once, few, many or the class of an expanded clone; other rows omit it.

D: -; size: -; V: TRBV29-1; J: TRBJ2-7; DNA: TGCAGCGTTGGCTGGGGGACGAAAAACTACGAGCAGTACTTC; CDR3: CSVGWGTKNYEQYF
D: TRBD2; size: -; V: TRBV7-6; J: TRBJ2-2; DNA: TGTGCCAGCAGCTTAGGGACTAGCGGGAGTGTAGTGACCGGGGAGCTGTTTTTT; CDR3: CASSLGTSGSVVTGELFF
D: -; size: few; V: TRBV10-2; J: TRBJ2-2; DNA: TGCGCCAGCAGTGCCTCGAACACCGGGGAGCTGTTTTTT; CDR3: CASSASNTGELFF
D: -; size: -; V: TRBV15; J: TRBJ2-1; DNA: TGTGCCACCAGCAGTTCTGCGAGAAATGAGCAGTTCTTC; CDR3: CATSSSARNEQFF
D: TRBD2; size: -; V: TRBV10-3; J: TRBJ2-7; DNA: TGTGCCATCAGTGGGGGAGGGGAGTACGAGCAGTACTTC; CDR3: CAISGGGEYEQYF
D: TRBD1; size: -; V: TRBV5-4; J: TRBJ1-2; DNA: TGTGCCAGCAGCGTGGGACAGGGCCCTAACTATGGCTACACCTTC; CDR3: CASSVGQGPNYGYTF
D: TRBD1; size: -; V: TRBV14; J: TRBJ1-2; DNA: TGTGCCAGCAGCCGAGGACAGGGGTATGGCTACACCTTC; CDR3: CASSRGQGYGYTF
D: TRBD1; size: -; V: TRBV5-6; J: TRBJ1-4; DNA: TGTGCCAGCAGCTTGGGGGGGACAGGGTCAAATGAAAAACTGTTTTTT; CDR3: CASSLGGTGSNEKLFF
D: -; size: -; V: TRBV27; J: TRBJ2-3; DNA: TGTGCCAGCAGTTTATCGGTCAGGGGTGCAGATACGCAGTATTTT; CDR3: CASSLSVRGADTQYF
D: TRBD1; size: -; V: TRBV6-5; J: TRBJ2-1; DNA: TGTGCCAGCAGTCGCGGGACAGGGGACTACAATGAGCAGTTCTTC; CDR3: CASSRGTGDYNEQFF
D: -; size: -; V: TRBV4-1; J: TRBJ1-2; DNA: TGCGCCAGCAGCCCCGGGTCTCGCTATGGCTACACCTTC; CDR3: CASSPGSRYGYTF
D: -; size: -; V: TRBV2; J: TRBJ2-3; DNA: TGTGCCAGCTTGCGCGGGATTTTGGATACGCAGTATTTT; CDR3: CASLRGILDTQYF
D: -; size: -; V: TRBV27; J: TRBJ1-5; DNA: TGTGCCAGCAGTTTCCTCGAGGGAAATCAGCCCCAGCATTTT; CDR3: CASSFLEGNQPQHF
D: -; size: -; V: TRBV21-1; J: TRBJ2-7; DNA: TGTGCCAGCAGCGATGGGGGACAGGGCCACGAGCAGTACTTC; CDR3: CASSDGGQGHEQYF
D: -; size: once; V: TRBV27; J: TRBJ1-1; DNA: TGTGCCAGCAGTTTACACAGGGCCTCCTCCACTGAAGCTTTCTTT; CDR3: CASSLHRASSTEAFF
D: -; size: once; V: TRBV19; J: TRBJ1-1; DNA: TGTGCCAGTAGACAGGGCATGGGCACTGAAGCTTTCTTT; CDR3: CASRQGMGTEAFF
D: -; size: -; V: TRBV19; J: TRBJ1-5; DNA: TGTGCCAGTAGTATTATTGGAGTCGTGGGCAATCAGCCCCAGCATTTT; CDR3: CASSIIGVVGNQPQHF
D: -; size: -; V: TRBV6-5; J: TRBJ2-7; DNA: TGTGCCAGCAGAGCGACAGGTATCTACGAGCAGTACTTC; CDR3: CASRATGIYEQYF
D: TRBD2; size: -; V: TRBV5-1; J: TRBJ2-7; DNA: TGCGCCAGCAGCTTGGGTCGACTAGCGGGCGAGCAGTACTTC; CDR3: CASSLGRLAGEQYF
D: -; size: -; V: TRBV5-4; J: TRBJ1-3; DNA: TGTGCCAGCAGCTTGGACAAGTTATCTGGAAACACCATATATTTT; CDR3: CASSLDKLSGNTIYF
D: TRBD2; size: -; V: TRBV27; J: TRBJ2-3; DNA: TGTGCCAGCAGTATACTAGCGGGAGGGCCCCATACGCAGTATTTT; CDR3: CASSILAGGPHTQYF
D: -; size: -; V: TRBV13; J: TRBJ2-2; DNA: TGTGCCAGCAGCTTGGGGCAGGGGATATTCACCGGGGAGCTGTTTTTT; CDR3: CASSLGQGIFTGELFF
D: -; size: -; V: TRBV6-1; J: TRBJ1-1; DNA: TGTGCCAGCAGTGAACCTATTCGACAGCATATCTATGAAGCTTTCTTT; CDR3: CASSEPIRQHIYEAFF
D: -; size: -; V: TRBV4-1; J: TRBJ2-1; DNA: TGCGCCAGCAGCCAAGGGCAAGACACGGATGAGCAGTTCTTC; CDR3: CASSQGQDTDEQFF
D: TRBD1; size: -; V: TRBV27; J: TRBJ1-1; DNA: TGTGCCAGCAGTTTACGGGGGACAGGGACAACTGAAGCTTTCTTT; CDR3: CASSLRGTGTTEAFF
D: -; size: -; V: TRBV13; J: TRBJ2-7; DNA: TGTGCCAGCAGCTTTACTGTCAACCTCTCCTACGAGCAGTACTTC; CDR3: CASSFTVNLSYEQYF